This TCR beta chain was identified in a study of control samples from healthy donors and cancer patients. Only in-frame clones appear in the TCRdb table, and some are missing; sequencing was by immunoSEQ multiplex PCR. The sample shows some 150,000 clones, 85% to 95% of them seen only once. The CDR3 runs to 13 residues. The V and J ends lost 2 bases and 5 bases respectively, with 9 bases between them. Germline CDR1 reads SGHTS; CDR2 reads YDEGEE. V usage is TRBV5-8 and J usage is TRBJ2-3; TRBD2 is a possible D gene (6 bases). The sample consisted of blood. This TCR derives from a man aged 40-55 years in good health. CDR3 sequence (DNA): TGTGCCAGCAGCTTTCGACTAGGAGATACGCAGTATTTT. It encodes CASSFRLGDTQYF.